The 23 T cell receptor beta chains given below trace back to one sample, sequenced in a study of cytotoxic CD8 clonotypes in ibrutinib-treated CLL. Sequencing was performed with immunoSEQ multiplex PCR; in TCRdb, only in-frame clones are kept and a portion is missing. Of some 130,000 clones in the sample, more than 75% are singletons; the top ten hold 5% to 5.5%. This specimen consisted of PBMCs, obtained after 24 months of ibrutinib treatment. The receptors here all came from a human donor with chronic lymphocytic leukemia.

This chain uses TRBV19 with TRBJ2-2; D perhaps matches TRBD1 (6 bases). CDR3 length: 15 amino acids. V was pared by 10 bases and J by 2 bases, with 17 bases between. Germline V gene lookup returns CDR1 LNHDA and CDR2 SQIVND (reference sequence). The CDR3: CATGQGSYNTGELFF. In DNA form, the CDR3 reads TGTGCCACCGGCCAGGGGTCGTATAACACCGGGGAGCTGTTTTTT.

This chain connects TRBV6-6 to TRBJ1-5; TRBD1 might be the D (5 bases). The germline V and J ends were trimmed by 6 bases and 3 bases, with 15 bases remaining between them. Germline values: CDR1 MNHNY, CDR2 SVGAGI (reference sequence). This CDR3 is 15 amino acids long. The CDR3 here is CASSFGTATNQPQHF. CDR3 nucleotides: TGTGCCAGCAGCTTTGGGACGGCCACCAATCAGCCCCAGCATTTT.

The chain couples TRBV4-3 to TRBJ2-2; D is uncertain. V lost 0 bases and J lost 3, with 17 bases in between. Germline V CDR1 and CDR2: LGHNA, YSLEER. This CDR3 is 18 amino acids long. This chain's CDR3 is CASSQDLPRVGDTGELFF. The CDR3 nucleotides are TGCGCCAGCAGCCAAGATCTACCACGCGTTGGGGACACCGGGGAGCTGTTTTTT.

The chain joins TRBV9 to TRBJ2-3; D possibly uses TRBD1 or TRBD2 (6 bases each). There are 17 residues in the CDR3. Germline-derived CDR1 and CDR2 are SGDLS and YYNGEE. V lost 3 bases and J lost 5, with 22 bases in between. CDR3 in DNA: TGTGCCAGCAGCGCCCGGAGCGGTCTAGGGGGAGGAGATACGCAGTATTTT. It encodes CASSARSGLGGGDTQYF.

V is TRBV28 and J is TRBJ1-2; D is perhaps TRBD1 (6 bases). The germline V gene encodes CDR1 MDHEN and CDR2 SYDVKM. V gave up 5 bases and J gave up 3 bases, with 19 bases separating them. The CDR3 consists of 16 residues. The chain's CDR3 is CASSPPGHPGDYGYTF. CDR3 nucleotide sequence: TGTGCCAGCAGTCCTCCGGGACACCCGGGGGACTATGGCTACACCTTC.

The chain employs TRBV25-1 and TRBJ2-5; tentatively, D is TRBD2 (6 bases). The CDR3 runs 13 residues. V gave up 6 bases and J gave up 9 bases, with 17 bases separating them. Germline V gene lookup returns CDR1 MGHDK and CDR2 SYGVNS. The CDR3 spells CASSPFGPGAQYF. The CDR3 DNA reads TGTGCCAGCAGCCCCTTTGGACCGGGGGCCCAGTACTTC.

The chain recombines TRBV7-2 with TRBJ2-1, with D perhaps matching TRBD2 (6 bases). This CDR3 has 14 amino acids. CDR1 is SGHTA and CDR2 is FQGNSA in the germline V gene. Trimming shortened V by 2 bases and J by 6 bases, and 11 bases separated the two germline ends. The CDR3 nucleotides read TGTGCCAGCAGCTTAAGCGGAGGGCCCAATGAGCAGTTCTTC. This sequence encodes CASSLSGGPNEQFF. The full variable domain, rest sourced from reference TRBV7-2 and TRBJ2-1, is GAGVSQSPSNKVTEKGKDVELRCDPISGHTALYWYRQSLGQGLEFLIYFQGNSAPDKSGLPSDRFSAERTGGSVSTLTIQRTQQEDSAVYLCASSLSGGPNEQFFGPGTRLTVL.

This clone was detected only once. V and J are TRBV4-3 and TRBJ2-5; 10 bases align to TRBD1. Germline values: CDR1 LGHNA, CDR2 YSLEER. The CDR3 is 15 amino acids. Germline trimming cut 2 bases from V and 5 bases from J; bases unmatched to any gene: 5. CDR3 amino acids: CASSQYGTGEETQYF. The CDR3 nucleotides are TGCGCCAGCAGCCAATACGGGACAGGGGAGGAGACCCAGTACTTC.

This clone was seen a single time. The chain carries TRBV19 and TRBJ1-2, with D possibly TRBD1 on 6 matching bases. Looked up from germline, CDR1 is LNHDA and CDR2 is SQIVND (reference sequence). The V end was cut by 4 bases, the J end by 4 bases, with 16 bases between. This CDR3 spans 15 amino acids. This chain's CDR3 is CASSKGGPHLYGYTF. The CDR3 DNA reads as TGTGCCAGTAGTAAGGGGGGTCCTCACCTCTATGGCTACACCTTC. Complete variable domain (other parts from reference TRBV19 and TRBJ1-2): DGGITQSPKYLFRKEGQNVTLSCEQNLNHDAMYWYRQDPGQGLRLIYYSQIVNDFQKGDIAEGYSVSREKKESFPLTVTSAQKNPTAFYLCASSKGGPHLYGYTFGSGTRLTVV.

This chain connects TRBV5-8 to TRBJ2-2; 12 positions match TRBD2. The CDR3 sequence is 19 residues long. Germline CDR1 and CDR2: SGHTS and YDEGEE. Losses at the gene ends were 0 bases for V and 4 bases for J; bases not matched to a gene: 10. CDR3 coding DNA: TGTGCCAGCAGCTTGGGGCTAGCGGGAGGGCCGGGAGGCACCGGGGAGCTGTTTTTT. This translates into CASSLGLAGGPGGTGELFF.

V and J are TRBV13 and TRBJ2-1; 9 positions agree with TRBD2. CDR3 length equals 18 residues. The germline V gene has CDR1 PRHDT and CDR2 FYEKMQ (reference sequence). Trimming took 5 bases from V and 4 from J; bases not matched to a gene: 15. CDR3 sequence reads: CASSRTSAGEWIYNEQFF. CDR3 sequence (DNA): TGTGCCAGCAGCCGGACTAGCGCCGGAGAGTGGATTTACAATGAGCAGTTCTTC.

The rearrangement joins TRBV4-2 to TRBJ2-4; TRBD1 matches 7 bases. Germline V CDR1 and CDR2: LGHNA, YNFKEQ. Trimming took 6 bases from V and 3 from J; bases not matched to a gene: 8. This CDR3 is built from 15 residues. CDR3 sequence: CASRPTGLGKNIQYF. The CDR3 region has the DNA TGTGCCAGCAGGCCGACAGGGTTGGGCAAAAACATTCAGTACTTC.

This clone came up a few times. This sequence joins TRBV6-1 and TRBJ2-7; no clear D gene. Germline V gene sequence: CDR1 MNHNS, CDR2 SASEGT. The V end was cut by 2 bases, the J end by 3 bases, with 2 bases between. CDR3 size: 11 residues. The CDR3 coding sequence is TGTGCCAGCAGTGAAAGCTACGAGCAGTACTTC. The encoded protein is CASSESYEQYF.

This sequence joins TRBV14 and TRBJ1-4, with D hard to call. The CDR3 covers 14 residues. The germline V and J ends were trimmed by 1 base and 8 bases, with 11 bases remaining between them. Germline assignment: CDR1 SGHDN and CDR2 FVKESK. The CDR3 DNA reads as TGTGCCAGCAGCCAAGTTGGGATGGGGGAAAAACTGTTTTTT. Encoded protein: CASSQVGMGEKLFF. Using reference TRBV14 and TRBJ1-4 for the parts outside the CDR3, the full variable domain is EAGVTQFPSHSVIEKGQTVTLRCDPISGHDNLYWYRRVMGKEIKFLLHFVKESKQDESGMPNNRFLAERTGGTYSTLKVQPAELEDSGVYFCASSQVGMGEKLFFGSGTQLSVL.

V gene TRBV7-9 combines with J gene TRBJ2-2; 8 nucleotides align to TRBD1. With 5 bases clipped from V and 4 bases from J, the junction kept 9 bases outside the gene matches. This CDR3 region has 16 residues. Germline CDR1 is SEHNR and CDR2 is FQNEAQ (reference sequence). CDR3 bases: TGTGCCAGCAGCGGCCCCCAAACAGGGGGCACCGGGGAGCTGTTTTTT. Translation: CASSGPQTGGTGELFF.

This chain joins TRBV27 and TRBJ2-7, with D perhaps matching TRBD2 (7 bases). V shed 8 bases and J shed 6 bases, with 29 bases lying between them. The CDR3 loop spans 17 amino acids. Germline V gene sequence: CDR1 MNHEY, CDR2 SMNVEV (reference sequence). The CDR3: CASHSLVLVGGGFEQYF. The CDR3 DNA reads as TGTGCCAGCCACAGTTTAGTCTTAGTGGGAGGGGGTTTCGAGCAGTACTTC.

The CDR3 sequence is CASSHSASGNTIYF. The CDR3 DNA follows: TGTGCCAGCAGCCACTCAGCCTCTGGAAACACCATATATTTT. This chain links TRBV11-2 with TRBJ1-3, with D unclear. The CDR3 is 14 amino acids. CDR1 is SGHAT and CDR2 is FQNNGV in the germline V gene. Trimming shortened V by 5 bases and J by 0 bases, and 8 bases separated the two germline ends.

V and J are TRBV10-1 and TRBJ2-3, with TRBD1 as a possible D gene (6 bases). V lost 3 bases, J lost 4 bases, and 11 bases lay in between. The CDR3 is made up of 14 amino acids. The germline CDR1 and CDR2 sequences are WNHNN and SYGVQD (reference sequence). The DNA of the CDR3 is TGCGCCAGCAGTGAAGGGGGTTGGGCAGATACGCAGTATTTT. Encoded protein: CASSEGGWADTQYF.

This clone has just one count. The rearrangement uses TRBV10-3 and TRBJ2-2, with TRBD2 matching over 14 bases. J was trimmed by 0 bases and V by 10 bases; bases with no gene match: 10. This CDR3 spans 18 amino acids. CDR1 ENHRY and CDR2 SYGVKD come from the germline V gene. The DNA of the CDR3 is TGTGCCACCGGACTAGCGGGGGGCCGACCCACGAACACCGGGGAGCTGTTTTTT. Its protein product is CATGLAGGRPTNTGELFF.

The rearrangement uses TRBV2 and TRBJ2-3; 7 bases line up with TRBD1. CDR1 is SNHLY, CDR2 FYNNEI, per germline. The trim removed 6 bases at V and 4 bases at J, leaving 4 bases unmatched. This CDR3 region has 13 residues. The CDR3 protein is CASRRQGSDTQYF. DNA for the CDR3: TGTGCCAGCAGAAGACAGGGTTCAGATACGCAGTATTTT.

The count of this clone is one. The chain carries TRBV21-1 and TRBJ2-3; the table's D call of TRBD2 was not tested on the DNA. TRBV21-1 is annotated as a pseudogene. The CDR3 consists of 18 residues. The CDR3 here is CASSKTPVVAGFTDTQYF. As DNA, the CDR3 is TGTGCCAGCAGCAAGACCCCCGTGGTAGCGGGCTTCACAGATACGCAGTATTTT.

V usage is TRBV1 and J usage is TRBJ2-7; the listed D gene, TRBD2, was not tested against the DNA. TRBV1 is a known pseudogene. This CDR3 region has 14 residues. The CDR3 loop reads CTSSQARSPYEQYF. DNA for the CDR3: TGCACCAGCAGCCAAGCTAGATCCCCCTACGAGCAGTACTTC.

In DNA, the CDR3 is TGTGCCTGGAGTGTATCCGGGGGCGCGGGGGAGCAGTACTTC. Protein sequence: CAWSVSGGAGEQYF. The rearrangement links TRBV30 to TRBJ2-7; either TRBD1 or TRBD2 may supply D (6 bases each). Germline assignment: CDR1 GTSNPN and CDR2 SVGIG (reference sequence). This CDR3 region has 14 residues. V dropped 0 bases and J dropped 7 bases, with 16 bases sitting between them.